Listed here is a single TCR beta chain. The antigen remains unidentified. The data were obtained in a study of T cell responses to AZD1222 COVID-19 vaccine. Study information: Second-dose intervals near 4 or 12 weeks were combined. Broader study findings: Breadth and depth of Spike-specific TCRs rose after two AZD1222 doses.

This CDR3 region has 16 residues. The germline V gene encodes CDR1 SEHNR and CDR2 FQNEAQ (reference sequence). After removal of 3 bases from V and 6 bases from J, the junction contained 10 bases not matched to a gene. Method: immunoSEQ multiplex PCR; TCRdb's copy keeps in-frame clones and lacks some. The sample includes some 120,000 clones, around 87% seen only once; the top ten take 1.5%. The sequence was collected from an adult in good health. The sample was peripheral blood, taken on day 0 of AZD1222 vaccination. The rearrangement joins TRBV7-9 to TRBJ2-3; 9 bases line up with TRBD2. CDR3: CASSLGNSGGGDTQYF. The CDR3 DNA reads as TGTGCCAGCAGCTTGGGGAATAGCGGGGGTGGCGATACGCAGTATTTT. The full variable domain, in which reference TRBV7-9 and TRBJ2-3 provide the parts outside the CDR3, is DTGVSQNPRHKITKRGQNVTFRCDPISEHNRLYWYRQTLGQGPEFLTYFQNEAQLEKSRLLSDRFSAERPKGSFSTLEIQRTEQGDSAMYLCASSLGNSGGGDTQYFGPGTRLTVL.